The clone carrying this TCR beta chain was detected a few times. Antigen: not known. Ophthalmopathy cases met thresholds of Clinical Activity Score at least 3, NOSPECS grade at least 4 and duration under 3 months. Fresh 10 ml peripheral blood yielded PBMCs. Germline-derived CDR1 and CDR2 are KGHSH and LQKENI. V dropped 3 bases and J dropped 1 base, with 11 bases sitting between them. CDR3 size: 15 residues. This record comes from a study of T cells in Graves' hyperthyroidism and ophthalmopathy. From RNA transcripts, TCR beta CDR3 regions were amplified. HTBI primers were used for first-round RT-PCR of the TCR CDR3. TCRdb passed the multiplex PCR reads through MiXCR, listing each CDR3 protein once. Of 550,000 to 600,000 distinct CDR3 sequences in the sample, 14% are singletons; the top ten hold 7% to 9%. Study-level results: Also found in blood were most expanded thyroid clonotypes above 0.001. The model identified upcoming ophthalmopathy a median approximately six months ahead of onset.

This sequence was found in a woman between 18 and 29 years old with Graves' ophthalmopathy. The chain combines TRBV18 with TRBJ2-3, with a weak D call TRBD1 (5 bases). Input material: blood. The CDR3 region has the DNA TGTGCCAGCTCACCCAGGGATGGGGGCACAGATACGCAGTATTTT. Encoded protein: CASSPRDGGTDTQYF.